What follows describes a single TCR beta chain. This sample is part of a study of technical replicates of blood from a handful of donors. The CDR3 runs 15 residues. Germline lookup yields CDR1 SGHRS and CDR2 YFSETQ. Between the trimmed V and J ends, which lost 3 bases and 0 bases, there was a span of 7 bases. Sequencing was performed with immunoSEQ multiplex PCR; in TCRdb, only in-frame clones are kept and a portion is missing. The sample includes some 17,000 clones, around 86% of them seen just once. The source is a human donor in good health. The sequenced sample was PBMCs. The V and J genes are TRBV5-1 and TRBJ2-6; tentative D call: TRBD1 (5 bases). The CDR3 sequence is CASSSQGSGANVLTF. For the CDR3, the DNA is TGCGCCAGCAGCTCTCAGGGCTCTGGGGCCAACGTCCTGACTTTC.